This T cell receptor (beta chain) was retrieved from a study of T cells in Graves' hyperthyroidism and ophthalmopathy. Regarding the study as a whole: Blood also held most thyroid clonotypes expanded beyond 0.001.

Worth noting for this clonotype: Its antigen is as yet unknown.

V was clipped by 1 base and J by 3 bases, with 3 bases between them. Germline V gene data show CDR1 as MNHEY and CDR2 as SVGEGT. This CDR3 region has 13 residues. TCR beta CDR3 sequences were amplified from RNA transcripts. TCR CDR3 underwent first-round RT-PCR with the HTBI primer set. Each CDR3 protein is one row after TCRdb ran MiXCR on the multiplex PCR reads. The table lists about 770,000 distinct CDR3 sequences, around 20% of them singletons. What was sequenced was blood. The sequence was collected from a woman aged 50 to 60 with Graves' hyperthyroidism that later progressed to Graves' ophthalmopathy. V gene TRBV6-2 or TRBV6-3 combines with J gene TRBJ2-2; D unresolved. CDR3 protein: CASSYYYTGELFF. CDR3 bases: TGTGCCAGCAGTTACTATTACACCGGGGAGCTGTTTTTT.